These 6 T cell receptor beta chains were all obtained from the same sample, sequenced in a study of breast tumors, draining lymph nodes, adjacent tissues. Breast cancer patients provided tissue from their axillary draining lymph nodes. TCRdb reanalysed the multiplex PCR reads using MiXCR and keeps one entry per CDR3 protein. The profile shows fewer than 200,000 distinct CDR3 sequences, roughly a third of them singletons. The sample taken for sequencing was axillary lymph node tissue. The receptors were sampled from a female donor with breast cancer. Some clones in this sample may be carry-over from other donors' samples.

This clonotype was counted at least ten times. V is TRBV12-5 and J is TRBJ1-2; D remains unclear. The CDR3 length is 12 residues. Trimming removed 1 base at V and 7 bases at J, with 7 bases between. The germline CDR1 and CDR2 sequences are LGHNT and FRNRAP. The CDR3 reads CASGLGAGGYTF. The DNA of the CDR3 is TGTGCTAGTGGTTTGGGGGCCGGTGGCTACACCTTC.

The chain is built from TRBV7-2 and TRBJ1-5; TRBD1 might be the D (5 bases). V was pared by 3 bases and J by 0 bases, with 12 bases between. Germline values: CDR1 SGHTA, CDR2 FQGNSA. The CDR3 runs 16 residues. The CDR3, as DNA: TGTGCCAGCAGCTTCACAGGCTATGATAGCAATCAGCCCCAGCATTTT. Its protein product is CASSFTGYDSNQPQHF.

CDR3 sequence: CASSRSEYLQETQYF. CDR3 coding DNA: TGTGCCAGCAGTCGGTCAGAATACCTCCAAGAGACCCAGTACTTC. The chain employs TRBV6-1 and TRBJ2-5; no reliable D call. The CDR3 runs to 15 residues. The V gene lost 5 bases and the J gene lost 1 base, with 14 bases spanning the gap. In germline, CDR1 is MNHNS, CDR2 SASEGT.

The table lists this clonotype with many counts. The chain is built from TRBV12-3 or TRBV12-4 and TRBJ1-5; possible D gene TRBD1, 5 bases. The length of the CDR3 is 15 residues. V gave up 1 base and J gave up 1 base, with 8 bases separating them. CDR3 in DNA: TGTGCCAGCAGTTTAGTAGAGGGGAGCAATCAGCCCCAGCATTTT. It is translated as CASSLVEGSNQPQHF.

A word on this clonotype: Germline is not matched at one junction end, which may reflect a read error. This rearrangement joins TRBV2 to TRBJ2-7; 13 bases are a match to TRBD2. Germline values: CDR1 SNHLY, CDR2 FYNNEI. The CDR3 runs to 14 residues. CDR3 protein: CVSSGLAGAYEQYF. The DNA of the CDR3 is TGTGTCAGCAGTGGACTAGCGGGGGCATACGAGCAGTACTTC.

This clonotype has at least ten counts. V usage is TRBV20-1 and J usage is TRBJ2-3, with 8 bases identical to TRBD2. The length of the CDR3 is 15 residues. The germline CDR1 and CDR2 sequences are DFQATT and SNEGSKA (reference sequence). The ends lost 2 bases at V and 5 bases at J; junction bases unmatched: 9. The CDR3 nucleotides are TGCAGTGCTAGACGAGCGGGGGCCCAGGGAGATACGCAGTATTTT. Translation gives CSARRAGAQGDTQYF.